These 4 T cell receptor beta chains originate from one sample sequenced in a study of technical replicates of blood from several donors. Assay: immunoSEQ multiplex PCR; the TCRdb copy retains only in-frame clones and omits some. The sample has around 95,000 clones; 94% are singletons. Input material: T cells isolated from PBMCs. The receptors originated from a human donor in good health.

CDR3 amino acids: CASSPSGGDSGRYGEQYF. The CDR3 DNA follows: TGTGCCAGCAGTCCCTCAGGGGGCGATAGCGGGAGGTATGGCGAGCAGTACTTC. The chain couples TRBV27 to TRBJ2-7, with TRBD2 matching 10 bases. The CDR3 totals 18 residues. Trimming at V came to 5 bases and at J to 6 bases, leaving 19 bases not matched to a gene. Looked up from germline, CDR1 is MNHEY and CDR2 is SMNVEV (reference sequence).

The J gene is TRBJ2-7, the V gene TRBV5-1; 8 bases line up with TRBD2. The CDR3 consists of 16 residues. V lost 0 bases to trimming and J lost 2 bases; unmatched junction nucleotides: 7. From germline, CDR1 is SGHRS and CDR2 YFSETQ. The CDR3 reads CASSLGGLAGAYEQYF. The CDR3 DNA is TGCGCCAGCAGCTTGGGCGGGCTAGCGGGCGCCTACGAGCAGTACTTC. Based on the CDR3 plus reference TRBV5-1 and TRBJ2-7, the full variable domain is KAGVTQTPRYLIKTRGQQVTLSCSPISGHRSVSWYQQTPGQGLQFLFEYFSETQRNKGNFPGRFSGRQFSNSRSEMNVSTLELGDSALYLCASSLGGLAGAYEQYFGPGTRLTVT.

This chain connects TRBV12-5 to TRBJ2-3, with a weak D call TRBD2 (5 bases). V lost 1 base to trimming and J lost 6 bases, with 11 bases between them. Germline-derived CDR1 and CDR2 are LGHNT and FRNRAP. The CDR3 contains 14 residues. In nucleotides, the CDR3 is TGTGCTAGTGGTTTGGACCTAGCCGCGGATACGCAGTATTTT. This sequence encodes CASGLDLAADTQYF.

The gene calls are TRBV7-9 and TRBJ2-7; 9 bases agree with TRBD1. Germline trimming cut 3 bases from V and 3 bases from J; bases unmatched to any gene: 3. Germline V gives CDR1 SEHNR, CDR2 FQNEAQ (reference sequence). The CDR3 is 14 residues long. The CDR3 DNA is TGTGCCAGCAGCTTTGGACAGGGGAGCTACGAGCAGTACTTC. The encoded protein is CASSFGQGSYEQYF.